This TCR beta chain was captured by sequencing in a study of T cell clonotyping in hematopoietic cell transplantation. Overall study context: Recipients' pretransplant samples followed cytoreduction.

TCRdb's table, derived via immunoSEQ multiplex PCR, lists solely in-frame clones and lacks some. This table has tens of thousands of clones, approximately 78% appearing once. Time point: recipient sample about 28 days before transplant, after cytoreduction. Findings and limits, study-wide: No sorting was done, leaving CD4 and CD8 contributions mixed. At the given depth, recipient repertoires were over 97% de novo clonotypes. Pathologically expanded recipient clonotypes increased progressively from day 30 to day 180 as diversity fell.

On this clone itself: The target antigen is unknown.

Sequences were derived from peripheral blood mononuclear cells, sampled before stem cell transplant. The clonotype comes from a man aged 55 to 70 with myelodysplastic syndrome. Some clones in this sample may be carry-over from other donors' samples.

CDR3 region: CSVDLPESGANVLTF. CDR3 coding DNA: TGCAGCGTTGACCTACCAGAATCTGGGGCCAACGTCCTGACTTTC. This chain joins TRBV29-1 and TRBJ2-6, with D hard to call. The CDR3 consists of 15 residues. The V gene's germline CDR1 is SQVTM and CDR2 ANQGSEA. Trimming removed 3 bases at V and 1 base at J, with 10 bases between.